This is a list of T cell receptor beta chains from one sample in a study of blood T cell repertoires in COVID-19. TCRdb's copy holds only in-frame clones and misses some; the assay was immunoSEQ multiplex PCR. The sample yields 75,000 to 95,000 clones, roughly 90% seen once. Input material: peripheral blood. Receptor source: a man in his 60s with acute or convalescent COVID-19. CDR3s leave out the opening cysteine and the closing phenylalanine or tryptophan. The size of a clone is reported for some rows only, either as once, few or many, or as a class for expanded clones.

V,J,size,CDR3
TRBV29-1,TRBJ1-1,-,SVEGRLNTEAF
TRBV21-1,TRBJ2-7,-,ATEGLGSCYEQY
TRBV25-1,TRBJ2-7,-,ASSPNVAGGDHEQY
TRBV5-1,TRBJ2-2,-,ASSLDTREATGELF
TRBV28,TRBJ2-4,-,ASSTRGMRGKNIQY
TRBV2,TRBJ1-5,-,ASSGGRVPNQPQH
TRBV7-9,TRBJ2-1,-,ASSLVGGPYNEQF
TRBV10-1,TRBJ2-5,-,ASSESGALEETQY
TRBV18,TRBJ2-5,-,ASSTTGIRTSGIGDSETQY
TRBV24-1,TRBJ2-7,-,ATSEGTSYEQY
TRBV7-9,TRBJ2-5,-,ASSLAGSFGTGAWETQY
TRBV28,TRBJ2-1,-,ASSLVRTGFGEQF
TRBV11-2,TRBJ1-1,-,ASSPTGGAGTEAF
TRBV10-3,TRBJ2-2,-,AISDTENTGELF
TRBV5-4,TRBJ2-3,-,ASSPTGTTDTQY
TRBV5-1,TRBJ2-1,-,ASGNGEWNEQF
TRBV6-2/TRBV6-3,TRBJ2-7,few,ASSYSPWTSGKYEQY
TRBV29-1,TRBJ2-1,-,SVESPGLVDEQF
TRBV19,TRBJ2-1,-,ASSALTSGSVDEQF
TRBV4-2,TRBJ2-1,-,ASSQDVGGEQF
TRBV19,TRBJ1-5,-,ASTILSGGNQPQH
TRBV4-2,TRBJ2-7,-,ASSQDLAQYEQY
TRBV2,TRBJ2-7,-,ASSQDSYEQY
TRBV28,TRBJ2-7,-,ASNSLGAGGPYEQY
TRBV11-3,TRBJ1-2,-,ASSLEGQHYGYT
TRBV9,TRBJ2-1,-,ASSVVGGSSYNEQF
TRBV4-2,TRBJ2-5,once,ASSQDGAGLGETQY
TRBV4-3,TRBJ2-1,-,ASSQVSSGPYNEQF
TRBV11-3,TRBJ2-5,-,ASSFSGLETQY
TRBV28,TRBJ2-7,-,ASSQDRGLGQY
TRBV20-1,TRBJ2-3,-,SASLLGADTQY
TRBV7-2,TRBJ1-2,-,ASSGERHSYGYT
TRBV9,TRBJ2-7,-,ASSVAAGPSYEQY
TRBV4-3,TRBJ2-1,-,ASSQGTSGANSYNEQF
TRBV6-5,TRBJ1-3,-,ASSQGQFSGNTIY